These 11 T cell receptor beta chains were sequenced from one sample in a study of T cells in Graves' hyperthyroidism and ophthalmopathy. Amplification yielded TCR beta CDR3 regions, with RNA transcripts as the source. HTBI primers were the set used in a first-round RT-PCR of the TCR CDR3. TCRdb re-derived calls from the multiplex PCR reads in MiXCR, one entry per CDR3 protein. Among hundreds of thousands of distinct CDR3 sequences listed, more than 15% were seen once. Sequenced: blood. The receptor set was obtained from a young woman with Graves' hyperthyroidism.

This clonotype has a count of ten or more. This chain links TRBV2 with TRBJ2-1; D is unclear. Germline CDR1 SNHLY, CDR2 FYNNEI. The V gene lost 2 bases and the J gene lost 8 bases, with 10 bases spanning the gap. The CDR3 sequence is 13 residues long. CDR3 residues: CASSENETDEQFF. The CDR3 coding sequence is TGTGCCAGCAGTGAAAACGAGACGGATGAGCAGTTCTTC.

This clonotype came up many times. CDR3 coding DNA: TGTGCCAGCAGCTTAGGACTAAACTACAATGAGCAGTTCTTC. Translation: CASSLGLNYNEQFF. V is TRBV7-6 and J is TRBJ2-1, with a tentative D call TRBD2 (5 bases). Deletions cut 1 base from V and 3 bases from J, with 7 bases between. Germline CDR1 SGHVS, CDR2 FNYEAQ. The CDR3 length is 14 residues.

Notes on this clonotype: This may be a read error: a much more frequent sequence differs by one nucleotide. V is TRBV12-3 or TRBV12-4 and J is TRBJ1-3, with D uncertain. This CDR3 is built from 14 residues. In nucleotides, the CDR3 is TGTGCCAGCAGCCGCGGGAGATCTGGAAGCACCATATATTTT. Amino acid sequence: CASSRGRSGSTIYF.

This clonotype was seen at least ten times. The chain employs TRBV15 and TRBJ2-7; 9 bases match TRBD2. The CDR3 spans 16 residues. Germline V gives CDR1 LNHNV, CDR2 YYDKDF (reference sequence). V trimming: 1 base; J trimming: 3 bases; junction bases outside the gene matches: 7. This chain's CDR3 is CATSRGFLAGSYEQYF. DNA for the CDR3: TGTGCCACCAGCAGAGGATTCCTAGCGGGAAGCTACGAGCAGTACTTC.

This clonotype was picked up a small number of times. The rearrangement links TRBV2 to TRBJ2-7; 7 bases map to TRBD2. The V gene's germline CDR1 is SNHLY and CDR2 FYNNEI. The CDR3 is 14 amino acids. V lost 1 base and J lost 2; bases outside the gene matches: 2. Here the CDR3 reads CASSEDLAAYEQYF. Here the CDR3 DNA reads TGTGCCAGCAGTGAAGATCTAGCGGCCTACGAGCAGTACTTC.

This clonotype came up many times. The chain links TRBV28 to TRBJ2-7; the D call may be TRBD1 or TRBD2 (6 bases each). The V gene's germline CDR1 is MDHEN and CDR2 SYDVKM. The CDR3 is 14 amino acids. With 8 bases removed from V and 3 bases from J, the gap between germline ends came to 17 bases. This CDR3 reads CASSGALSYYEQYF. Here the CDR3 DNA reads TGTGCCAGCTCGGGGGCCTTATCCTACTACGAGCAGTACTTC.

V and J are TRBV5-4 and TRBJ2-1; 7 positions agree with TRBD2. This CDR3 has 16 amino acids. Germline assignment: CDR1 SGHNT and CDR2 YYREEE (reference sequence). With V trimmed by 0 bases and J by 8 bases, 11 bases remained unmatched. CDR3 coding DNA: TGTGCCAGCAGCTTGGAGATGGTGGGAGGGCCTTATGAGCAGTTCTTC. Protein: CASSLEMVGGPYEQFF.

This clonotype was detected many times. The gene calls are TRBV12-3 or TRBV12-4 and TRBJ2-7; D call uncertain. The length of the CDR3 is 12 residues. V was cut by 6 bases and J by 4 bases, with 10 bases left in between. CDR3 region: CASSSGVYEQYF. The CDR3 nucleotides are TGTGCCAGCAGCAGTGGAGTTTACGAGCAGTACTTC.

This clonotype was seen at least ten times. The gene calls are TRBV20-1 and TRBJ1-2, with 12 bases identical to TRBD1. Trimming removed 4 bases from V and 7 bases from J; junction bases left unmatched: 10. Germline-derived CDR1 and CDR2 are DFQATT and SNEGSKA (reference sequence). The CDR3 spans 15 residues. CDR3 sequence (DNA): TGCAGTGCTACGGGACAGGGGGCGGTAGATTTTGGCTACACCTTC. Its protein product is CSATGQGAVDFGYTF.

Ten or more counts support this clonotype. The chain carries TRBV7-6 and TRBJ2-3; 7 bases fit TRBD1. Per the germline V gene, CDR1 is SGHVS and CDR2 is FNYEAQ. The length of the CDR3 is 19 residues. Germline trimming cut 5 bases from V and 2 bases from J; bases unmatched to any gene: 19. The CDR3 protein is CASSLWDSPPAILTDTQYF. The CDR3, as DNA: TGTGCCAGCAGCCTTTGGGACAGCCCCCCGGCCATCCTCACAGATACGCAGTATTTT.

The chain combines TRBV5-1 with TRBJ2-2, with a weak D call TRBD1 (7 bases). V shed 4 bases and J shed 6 bases, with 16 bases lying between them. Germline V gene sequence: CDR1 SGHRS, CDR2 YFSETQ. The length of the CDR3 is 15 residues. The CDR3 DNA follows: TGCGCCAGCAGCCAGTCCTCAGGGGGGTCCGGGGAGCTGTTTTTT. Encoded protein: CASSQSSGGSGELFF.